Sequencing of this T cell receptor (beta chain) was carried out in a study of blood T cell repertoires in COVID-19. Study information: T cells, B-cell-depleted T cells, or PBMCs provided the cDNA or gDNA that served as material.

With 1 base removed from V and 6 bases from J, the gap between germline ends came to 9 bases. Germline V CDR1 and CDR2: SGHVS, FQNEAQ. The CDR3 runs to 13 residues. Methods used by the authors: Counts of nucleated cells, estimated from reference gene primer amplification, were obtained. Method: immunoSEQ multiplex PCR; TCRdb's copy keeps in-frame clones and lacks some. From that table come the V and J calls and clone size; the DNA was used to work out D and trimming. This table has 200,000 to 250,000 clones, 85% to 90% appearing once. This clone was recorded once. V usage is TRBV7-8 and J usage is TRBJ1-2; D is perhaps TRBD1 (5 bases). The receptor's source is a woman between 65 and 79 years old with active or convalescent COVID-19. Sequenced input: peripheral blood. The CDR3 here is CASSLGQQHGYTF. The CDR3 DNA reads TGTGCCAGCAGCTTAGGACAGCAGCATGGCTACACCTTC. Variable domain in full (rest from reference TRBV7-8 and TRBJ1-2): GAGVSQSPRYKVAKRGQDVALRCDPISGHVSLFWYQQALGQGPEFLTYFQNEAQLDKSGLPSDRFFAERPEGSVSTLKIQRTQQEDSAVYLCASSLGQQHGYTFGSGTRLTVV.